The present TCR beta chain was sequenced within a study of control samples from healthy donors and cancer patients. Assay: immunoSEQ multiplex PCR; the TCRdb copy retains only in-frame clones and omits some. The sample includes 70,000 to 80,000 clones, roughly 90% of them seen just once. V was clipped by 5 bases and J by 4 bases; unmatched bases: 7. CDR1 is MNHEY, CDR2 SMNVEV, per germline (reference sequence). The CDR3 is 14 residues long. The TCR comes from a woman aged 45-60 years in good health. Sequencing used blood. The chain uses TRBV27 and TRBJ2-7; 8 nucleotides agree with TRBD2. The CDR3 protein is CASSLGGATYEQYF. The CDR3 DNA is TGTGCCAGCAGTCTCGGGGGGGCTACGTACGAGCAGTACTTC.